Here is one TCR beta chain with its context. This sample stems from a study of T cells expressing NK-cell markers. The CDR3 length is 15 residues. The V gene's germline CDR1 is SGHTA and CDR2 FQGNSA. TCRdb re-called the 5' RACE reads and catalogs CDR3 proteins one per entry, DNA excluded. This sample's table reports around 470,000 distinct CDR3 sequences. V and J are TRBV7-2 and TRBJ2-3; as DNA is missing, the TRBD2 call by TCRdb cannot be tested. What was sequenced was blood T cells: a sorted CD56 or NKG2C T cell subset, CD4+ or CD8+ T cells, or bulk PBMC T cells (not recorded which). The TCR sequence derives from a woman in her 50s in good health. The chain's CDR3 is CASSWWGLVTDTQYF.